The clone carrying this TCR beta chain occurred many times. Its antigen is unknown. This sample was taken from a study of CD8 T cells in ankylosing spondylitis. Study-wide results and caveats: Seven or eight highly homologous variants formed a TCR beta motif that appeared characteristic of ankylosing spondylitis blood.

TCRdb processed the 5' RACE reads anew with MiXCR; each CDR3 protein has one entry. The table has about 450,000 distinct CDR3 sequences, 26% seen once. The CDR3 contains 14 residues. Per germline, CDR1 DFQATT and CDR2 SNEGSKA (reference sequence). V shed 6 bases and J shed 1 base, with 12 bases lying between them. The TCR comes from a male donor with ankylosing spondylitis. Input material: blood, either unsorted or a sorted T cell fraction (not recorded which). This chain connects TRBV20-1 to TRBJ2-2; D call uncertain. CDR3 coding DNA: TGCAGTGCCACTCGACTCCAGAACACCGGGGAGCTGTTTTTT. Encoded protein: CSATRLQNTGELFF.